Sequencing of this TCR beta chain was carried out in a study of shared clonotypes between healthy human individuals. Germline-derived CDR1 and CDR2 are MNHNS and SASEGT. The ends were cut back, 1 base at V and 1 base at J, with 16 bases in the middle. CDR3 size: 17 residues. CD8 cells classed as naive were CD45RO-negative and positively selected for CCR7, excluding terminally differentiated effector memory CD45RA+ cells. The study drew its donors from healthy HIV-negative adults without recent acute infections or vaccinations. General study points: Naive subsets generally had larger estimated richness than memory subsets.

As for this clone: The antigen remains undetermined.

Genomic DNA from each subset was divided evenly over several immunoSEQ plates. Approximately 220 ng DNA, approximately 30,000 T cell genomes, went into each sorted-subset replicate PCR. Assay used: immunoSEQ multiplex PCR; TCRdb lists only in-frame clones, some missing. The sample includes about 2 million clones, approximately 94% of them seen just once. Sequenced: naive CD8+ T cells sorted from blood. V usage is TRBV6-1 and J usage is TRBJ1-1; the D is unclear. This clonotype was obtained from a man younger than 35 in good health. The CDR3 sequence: CASSEGWGRWRNTEAFF. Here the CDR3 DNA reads TGTGCCAGCAGTGAAGGGTGGGGAAGGTGGCGGAACACTGAAGCTTTCTTT.